The present T cell receptor beta chain was sequenced within a study of siplizumab effects on memory and regulatory T cells. Study-level findings and limits: Most alloreactive clones went unmapped to unstimulated subsets; only a minor fraction mapped. Naive T cells seemed more diverse than memory cells; they also seemed major alloresponse contributors.

Remarks on this clone: Its cognate antigen is unknown.

Only in-frame clones appear in the TCRdb table, and some are missing; sequencing was by immunoSEQ multiplex PCR. The table shows roughly 110,000 clones, with around 93% occurring only once. Deletions cut 4 bases from V and 0 bases from J, with 13 bases between. The CDR3 runs to 16 residues. The V gene's germline CDR1 is MNHEY and CDR2 SVGAGI. The clonotype was recovered from a human donor in good health. Input material: non-Treg CD4+ T cells sorted from blood. This chain connects TRBV6-5 to TRBJ1-5; D might be TRBD1 (5 bases). Here the CDR3 reads CASSWGRGNSNQPQHF. CDR3 nucleotide sequence: TGTGCCAGCAGTTGGGGTCGGGGGAATAGCAATCAGCCCCAGCATTTT.